This TCR beta chain was identified in a study of T cell repertoires in cytomegalovirus infection. Study-wide background: The authors used CMV epitopes that were HLA-C-restricted (recently identified) and HLA-B-restricted (well studied). A matching HLA type, together with CMV infection, was signaled by public TCR beta signatures. Study results and caveats: HLA-C-restricted CMV-specific TCR beta clonotypes prevailed in the ex vivo response. Cumulative public TCR beta family frequency identified CMV carriers with the relevant HLA.

In regard to this clonotype: Antigen unknown. Without the conserved terminal phenylalanine or tryptophan, this CDR3 likely stems from a read error.

TCRdb redid the calling of the reads with MiXCR, one entry per CDR3 protein. The sample lists 650,000 to 900,000 distinct CDR3 sequences; approximately 29% were seen once. The CDR3 is 16 amino acids. In germline, CDR1 is LNHDA, CDR2 SQIVND (reference sequence). V shed 6 bases, J shed 0 bases, and the junction held 7 bases outside the gene matches. The chain uses TRBV19 and TRBJ1-4, with 7 positions matching TRBD1. The source of this sequence is a human donor in good health (CMV status not recorded). Some clones in this sample may be carry-over from other donors' samples. This sample comprised cultured CD8+ T cells from PBMCs, obtained from culture after CMV antigen stimulation. The chain's CDR3 is CASSLGDRATNEKLFS. The CDR3 DNA reads TGTGCCAGTAGCTTAGGGGACAGAGCAACTAATGAAAAACTGTTTTCT.